The 2 T cell receptor beta chains in this list originate from one sample, sequenced in a study of T cells expressing NK-cell markers. From its re-call of the 5' RACE reads, TCRdb lists each CDR3 protein once, without DNA. Recorded for this sample: 300,000 to 500,000 distinct CDR3 sequences. Sequencing was done on a sample of blood T cells: a sorted CD56 or NKG2C T cell subset, CD4+ or CD8+ T cells, or bulk PBMC T cells (not recorded which). These receptors came from a woman in her forties or fifties in good health.

The chain's CDR3 is CASSRLRGGETQYF. J is TRBJ2-5 and V is TRBV5-1; there is no DNA to check the TCRdb D call of TRBD1. This CDR3 contains 14 residues. Per germline, CDR1 SGHRS and CDR2 YFSETQ.

V usage is TRBV5-1 and J usage is TRBJ2-1; TCRdb proposes TRBD2, but this gene call is untestable without DNA. The CDR3 is made up of 14 amino acids. CDR1 is SGHRS, CDR2 YFSETQ, per germline. This chain's CDR3 is CASSHGLVVDEQFF. Together with reference TRBV5-1 and TRBJ2-1, the CDR3 gives the full variable domain: KAGVTQTPRYLIKTRGQQVTLSCSPISGHRSVSWYQQTPGQGLQFLFEYFSETQRNKGNFPGRFSGRQFSNSRSEMNVSTLELGDSALYLCASSHGLVVDEQFFGPGTRLTVL.